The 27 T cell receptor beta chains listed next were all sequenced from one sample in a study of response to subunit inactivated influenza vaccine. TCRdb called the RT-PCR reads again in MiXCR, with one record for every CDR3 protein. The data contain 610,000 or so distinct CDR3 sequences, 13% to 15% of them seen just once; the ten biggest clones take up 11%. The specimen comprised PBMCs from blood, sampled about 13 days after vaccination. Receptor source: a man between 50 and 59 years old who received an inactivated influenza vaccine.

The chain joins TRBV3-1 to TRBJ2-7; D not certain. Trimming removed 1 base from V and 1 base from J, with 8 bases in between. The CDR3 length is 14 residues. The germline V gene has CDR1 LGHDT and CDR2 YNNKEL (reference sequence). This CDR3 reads CASSQGTVSYEQYF. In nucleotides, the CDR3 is TGTGCCAGCAGCCAAGGGACCGTTTCCTACGAGCAGTACTTC.

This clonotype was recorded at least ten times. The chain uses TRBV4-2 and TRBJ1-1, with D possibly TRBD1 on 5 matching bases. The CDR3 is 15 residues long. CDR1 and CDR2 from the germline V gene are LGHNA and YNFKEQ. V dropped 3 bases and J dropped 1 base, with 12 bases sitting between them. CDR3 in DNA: TGTGCCAGCAGCCAGGCGGACATCCAGAACACTGAAGCTTTCTTT. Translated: CASSQADIQNTEAFF.

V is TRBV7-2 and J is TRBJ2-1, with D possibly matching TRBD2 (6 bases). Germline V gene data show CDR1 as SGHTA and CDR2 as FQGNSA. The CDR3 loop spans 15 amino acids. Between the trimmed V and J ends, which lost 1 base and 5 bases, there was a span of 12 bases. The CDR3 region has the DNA TGTGCCAGCAGCTTAGAGGGTAGCGGAAACAATGAGCAGTTCTTC. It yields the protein CASSLEGSGNNEQFF.

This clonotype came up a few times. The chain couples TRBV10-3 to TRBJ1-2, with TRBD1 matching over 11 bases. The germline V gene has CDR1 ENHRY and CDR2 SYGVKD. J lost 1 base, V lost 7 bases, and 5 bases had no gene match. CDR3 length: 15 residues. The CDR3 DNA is TGTGCCATCACAAGGGGGACAGGGGGTAACTATGGCTACACCTTC. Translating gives CAITRGTGGNYGYTF.

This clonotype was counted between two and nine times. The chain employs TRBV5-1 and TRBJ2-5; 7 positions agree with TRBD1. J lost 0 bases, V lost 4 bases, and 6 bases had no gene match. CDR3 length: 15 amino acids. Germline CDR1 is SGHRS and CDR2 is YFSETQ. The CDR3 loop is CASSTGQLYQETQYF. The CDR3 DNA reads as TGCGCCAGCAGCACGGGACAGCTATACCAAGAGACCCAGTACTTC.

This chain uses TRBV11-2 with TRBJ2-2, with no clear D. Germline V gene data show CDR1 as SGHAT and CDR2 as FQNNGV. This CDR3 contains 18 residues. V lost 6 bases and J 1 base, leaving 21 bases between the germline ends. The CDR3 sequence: CASRTPRSGSLNTGELFF. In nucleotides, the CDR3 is TGTGCCAGCAGAACCCCCCGGTCAGGCAGCTTGAACACCGGGGAGCTGTTTTTT.

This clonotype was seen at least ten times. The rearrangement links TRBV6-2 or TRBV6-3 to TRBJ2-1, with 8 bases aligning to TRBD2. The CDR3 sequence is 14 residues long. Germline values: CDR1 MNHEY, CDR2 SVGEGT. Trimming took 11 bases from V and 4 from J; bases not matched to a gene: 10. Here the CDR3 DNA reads TGTGCCCTCCGAGAGGCTAGCGGGTACAATGAGCAGTTCTTC. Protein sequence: CALREASGYNEQFF.

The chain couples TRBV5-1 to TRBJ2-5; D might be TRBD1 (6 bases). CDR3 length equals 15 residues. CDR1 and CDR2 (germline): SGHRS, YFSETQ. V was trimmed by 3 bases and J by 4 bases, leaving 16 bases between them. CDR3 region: CASSSPAGTTETQYF. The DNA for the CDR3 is TGCGCCAGCAGCTCACCCGCCGGGACAACAGAGACCCAGTACTTC.

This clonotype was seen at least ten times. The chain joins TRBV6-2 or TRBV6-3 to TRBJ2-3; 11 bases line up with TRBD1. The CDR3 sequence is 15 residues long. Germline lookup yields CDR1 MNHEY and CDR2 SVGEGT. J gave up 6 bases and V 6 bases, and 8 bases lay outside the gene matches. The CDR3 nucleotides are TGTGCCAGCAGAGCCGGGACAGGGGGTCAGGATACGCAGTATTTT. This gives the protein CASRAGTGGQDTQYF.

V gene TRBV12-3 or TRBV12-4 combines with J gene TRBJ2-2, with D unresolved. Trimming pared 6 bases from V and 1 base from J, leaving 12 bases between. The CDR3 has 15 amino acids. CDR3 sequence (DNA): TGTGCCAGCAGCCCCCCCCGGGTGAACACCGGGGAGCTGTTTTTT. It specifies CASSPPRVNTGELFF.

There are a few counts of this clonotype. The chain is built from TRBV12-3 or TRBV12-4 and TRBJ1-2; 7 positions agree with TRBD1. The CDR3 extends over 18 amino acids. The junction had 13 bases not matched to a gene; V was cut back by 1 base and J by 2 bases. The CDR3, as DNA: TGTGCCAGCAGTTTAGTAAGGGGGCGAGGGGTTAGCAACTATGGCTACACCTTC. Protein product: CASSLVRGRGVSNYGYTF.

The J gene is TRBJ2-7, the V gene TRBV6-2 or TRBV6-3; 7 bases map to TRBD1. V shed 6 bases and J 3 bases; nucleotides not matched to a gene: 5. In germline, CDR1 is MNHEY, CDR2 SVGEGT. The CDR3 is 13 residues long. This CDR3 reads CASRGSGGYEQYF. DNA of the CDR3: TGTGCCAGCAGAGGTTCAGGGGGCTACGAGCAGTACTTC.

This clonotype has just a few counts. DNA for the CDR3: TGTGCCAGCAGTTTTGCGTATAGTAACACTGAAGCTTTCTTT. This translates into CASSFAYSNTEAFF. This chain joins TRBV28 and TRBJ1-1; no firm D call. This CDR3 has 14 residues. Looked up from germline, CDR1 is MDHEN and CDR2 is SYDVKM. V was pared by 3 bases and J by 2 bases, with 10 bases between.

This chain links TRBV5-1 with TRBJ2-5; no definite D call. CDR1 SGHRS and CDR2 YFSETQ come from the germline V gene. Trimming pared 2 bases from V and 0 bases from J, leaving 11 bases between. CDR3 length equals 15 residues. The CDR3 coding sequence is TGCGCCAGCAGCTTAGACGGGCGGTACCAAGAGACCCAGTACTTC. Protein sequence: CASSLDGRYQETQYF.

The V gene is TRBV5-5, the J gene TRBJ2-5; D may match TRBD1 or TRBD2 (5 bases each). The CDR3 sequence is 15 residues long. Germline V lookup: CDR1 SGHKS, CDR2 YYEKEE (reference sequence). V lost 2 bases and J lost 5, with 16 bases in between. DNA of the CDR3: TGTGCCAGCAGCTTCTGGGGGTCTGATGTGGAGACCCAGTACTTC. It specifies CASSFWGSDVETQYF.

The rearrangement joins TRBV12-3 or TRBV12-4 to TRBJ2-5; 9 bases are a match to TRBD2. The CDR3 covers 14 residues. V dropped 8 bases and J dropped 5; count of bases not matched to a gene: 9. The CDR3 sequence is CASCGGGAAETQYF. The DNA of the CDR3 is TGTGCCAGCTGCGGCGGGGGGGCCGCGGAGACCCAGTACTTC.

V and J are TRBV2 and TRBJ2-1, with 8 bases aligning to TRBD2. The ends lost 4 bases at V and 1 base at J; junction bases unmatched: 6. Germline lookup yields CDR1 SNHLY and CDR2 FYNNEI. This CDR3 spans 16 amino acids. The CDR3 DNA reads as TGTGCCAGCAGTGGCCGGCGGGGGGTGTCCTACAATGAGCAGTTCTTC. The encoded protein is CASSGRRGVSYNEQFF.

The CDR3 loop is CSVGAGDRGEQFF. CDR3 in DNA: TGCAGCGTTGGGGCAGGGGATCGCGGTGAGCAGTTCTTC. The J gene is TRBJ2-1, the V gene TRBV29-1, with D possibly being TRBD1 (6 bases). V was shortened by 4 bases and J by 9 bases, with 16 bases between the two germline ends. Germline CDR1 reads SQVTM; CDR2 reads ANQGSEA. The CDR3 extends over 13 amino acids.

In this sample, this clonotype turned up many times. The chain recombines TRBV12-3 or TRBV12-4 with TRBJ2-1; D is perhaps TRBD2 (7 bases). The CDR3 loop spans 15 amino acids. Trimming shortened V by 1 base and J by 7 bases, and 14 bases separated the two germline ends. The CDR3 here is CASSLGGGARNEQFF. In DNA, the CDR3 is TGTGCCAGCAGTTTAGGGGGGGGGGCCAGGAATGAGCAGTTCTTC.

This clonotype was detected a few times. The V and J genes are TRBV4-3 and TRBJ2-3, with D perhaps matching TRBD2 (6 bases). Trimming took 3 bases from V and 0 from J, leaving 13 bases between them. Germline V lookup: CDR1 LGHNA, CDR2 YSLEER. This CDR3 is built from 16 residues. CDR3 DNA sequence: TGCGCCAGCAGCCACGACGCTGGGACTAGCACAGATACGCAGTATTTT. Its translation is CASSHDAGTSTDTQYF.

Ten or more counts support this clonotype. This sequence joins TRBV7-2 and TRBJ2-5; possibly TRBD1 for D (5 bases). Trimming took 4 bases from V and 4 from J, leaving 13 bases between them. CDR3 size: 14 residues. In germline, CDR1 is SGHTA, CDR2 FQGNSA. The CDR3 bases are TGTGCCAGCAGCTCTTGGGGCAGGGTAGAGACCCAGTACTTC. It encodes CASSSWGRVETQYF.

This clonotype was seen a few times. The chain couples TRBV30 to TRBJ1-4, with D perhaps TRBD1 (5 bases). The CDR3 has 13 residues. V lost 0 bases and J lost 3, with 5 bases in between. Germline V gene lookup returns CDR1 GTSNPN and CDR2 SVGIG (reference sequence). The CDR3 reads CAWSVGPNEKLFF. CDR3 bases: TGTGCCTGGAGTGTGGGGCCTAATGAAAAACTGTTTTTT.

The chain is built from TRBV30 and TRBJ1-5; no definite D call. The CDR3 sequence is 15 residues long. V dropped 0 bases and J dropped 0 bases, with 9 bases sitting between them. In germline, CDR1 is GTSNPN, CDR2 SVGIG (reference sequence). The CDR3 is CAWSVGGHSNQPQHF. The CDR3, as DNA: TGTGCCTGGAGTGTAGGAGGGCATAGCAATCAGCCCCAGCATTTT.

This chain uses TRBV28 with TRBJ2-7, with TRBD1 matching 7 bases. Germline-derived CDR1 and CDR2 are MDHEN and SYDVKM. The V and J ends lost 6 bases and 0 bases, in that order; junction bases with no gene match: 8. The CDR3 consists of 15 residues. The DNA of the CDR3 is TGTGCCAGCAGCCCGGGACAGTTAAGCTCCTACGAGCAGTACTTC. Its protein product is CASSPGQLSSYEQYF.

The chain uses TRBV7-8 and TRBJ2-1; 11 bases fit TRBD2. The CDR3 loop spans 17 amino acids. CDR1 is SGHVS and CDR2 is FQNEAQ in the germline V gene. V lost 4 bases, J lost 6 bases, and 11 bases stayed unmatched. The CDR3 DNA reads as TGTGCCAGCAGCTGGGGTTTAGCGGGGGGGGGATCCAATGAGCAGTTCTTC. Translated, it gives CASSWGLAGGGSNEQFF.

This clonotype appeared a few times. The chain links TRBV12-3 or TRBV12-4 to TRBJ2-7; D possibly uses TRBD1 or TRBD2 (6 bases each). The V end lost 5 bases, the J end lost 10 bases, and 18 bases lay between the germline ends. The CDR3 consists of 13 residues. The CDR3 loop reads CASSRTEPGLQYF. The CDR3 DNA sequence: TGTGCCAGCAGTCGGACAGAACCGGGACTCCAGTACTTC.

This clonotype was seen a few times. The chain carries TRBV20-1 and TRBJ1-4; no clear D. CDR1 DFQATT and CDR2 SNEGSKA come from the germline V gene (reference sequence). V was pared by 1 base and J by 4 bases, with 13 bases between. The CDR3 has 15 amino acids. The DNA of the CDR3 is TGCAGTGCTAGAGGAATATCGGGGTATAATGAAAAACTGTTTTTT. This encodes CSARGISGYNEKLFF.